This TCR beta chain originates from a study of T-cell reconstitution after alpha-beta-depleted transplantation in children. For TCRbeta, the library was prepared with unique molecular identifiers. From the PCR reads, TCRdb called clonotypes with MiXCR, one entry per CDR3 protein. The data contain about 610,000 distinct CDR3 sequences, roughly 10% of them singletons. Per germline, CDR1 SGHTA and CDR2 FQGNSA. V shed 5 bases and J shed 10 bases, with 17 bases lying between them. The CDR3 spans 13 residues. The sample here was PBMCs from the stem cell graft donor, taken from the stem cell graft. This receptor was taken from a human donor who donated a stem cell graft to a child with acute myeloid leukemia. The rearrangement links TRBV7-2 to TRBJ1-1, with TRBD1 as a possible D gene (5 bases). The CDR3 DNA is TGTGCCAGCAGCCGGAGCAGGGTGGATGTAGCTTTCTTT. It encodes CASSRSRVDVAFF.